This T cell receptor beta chain was recorded in a study of beta chain features in type 1 diabetes (dated by TCRdb to between 2017 and 2018). For context, the study as a whole: Mean age, gender distribution, total cell number and subset yield did not differ between patients and healthy donors. A total of approximately 100,000,000 sorted cells were examined across all samples, and the number of cells per subset was strongly correlated with RNA yield. The study compared TCRB repertoires of sorted circulating CD4+ T cell subsets between recently diagnosed type 1 diabetes patients and matched healthy donors. Naive and central memory subsets were obtained from all 30 or so donors, but regulatory and stem cell-like memory subsets were isolated from only 8 patients and 8 healthy donors.

From each donor, a single peripheral blood sample of about 120 mL on average was drawn into heparinised tubes. Using a panel that included CD45RO, CCR7, CD25, CD127, CD95 and CD27, naive, central memory, regulatory and stem cell-like memory CD4+ T cells were sorted on a BD FACSAria II. All sorted populations exceeded 95% purity. PBMCs were isolated immediately by Lymphoprep density gradient centrifugation and stained directly without culture. Samples were stained and sorted in pairs, with one healthy donor and one patient per experiment, so that batch effects were minimized. The germline V gene (reference sequence) sets CDR1 to LNHNV and CDR2 to YYDKDF. The CDR3 numbers 16 residues from cysteine through phenylalanine. Only CDR3 DNA is held: 48 bases, read in frame from base 1. Findings and caveats that apply to the study as a whole: Shorter templates might be favored by PCR, yet because patient and control samples were amplified and corrected together, any such skew would affect both groups equally. Naive, central memory and regulatory TCRB repertoires appeared to be more similar among patients than among healthy donors. Because cDNA was sequenced instead of genomic DNA, activated cells with high expression could be over-represented, although the groups did not differ in activation or CD3 levels. Type 1 diabetes patients showed a moderate but significant shortening of TCRB CDR3 length in all four CD4+ subsets. Patients with type 1 diabetes made fewer insertions and deleted more nucleotides at VDJ recombination sites, implying thymic rearrangement abnormalities. Only small numbers of individuals were included in the HLA sub-analyses, which left unresolved whether HLA type had any influence on TCRB rearrangement.

The entire isolated RNA was reverse transcribed using the High Capacity cDNA Reverse Transcription Kit, and thus expressed TCRB transcripts were sequenced. Deep immunoSEQ sequencing was applied to naive, central memory and regulatory T cell samples, giving an average of about 3.6 million total reads per sample. After sorted cells were lysed in RLT buffer, RNA was extracted with DNase-treated RNeasy Micro or Mini kits, with the choice depending on cell number. Each cell subset was processed on its own to prevent cross-contamination, while patient and healthy donor samples were processed together. The immunoSEQ multiplex PCR was used to amplify TCRB sequences from cDNA, yielding 87-bp fragments that span the CDR3 region. The amplicons were sequenced using the Illumina HiSeq platform. The authors' analysis ran thus. Synthetic template baselines were used to correct PCR bias computationally, reads within Hamming distance 2 were collapsed together, and singletons that could not be merged were discarded. Reads were aligned against IMGT so that V, D and J genes, CDR3 length and insertions or deletions at six rearrangement sites could be assigned. Within each subset, clonotype counts were normalized to sorted cell number, after which true diversity and Gini coefficients were computed with the tcR R package. The overlap coefficient, calculated on TCRB nucleotide sequences, was used to measure repertoire sharing. As a proxy for the pre-selection repertoire, out-of-frame TCRB sequences from naive cells were analyzed. In its TCRdb copy, this immuneACCESS table keeps in-frame sequences only and misses some clones. Where compared with another copy, unresolved V genes explain less than half of these, and the others have no known cause. Clone size and V and J calls were adopted from that table, with D and trimming inferred from the DNA. Across this sample there are about 710,000 clones, with roughly an eighth seen only once. The ten largest clonotypes hold just under 0.04% of the sample.

Concerning this clone itself: What antigen it recognizes has not been identified. The junction does not match germline at one end; this may be a read error.

The chain is made from TRBV15 and TRBJ1-2, with the D gene too uncertain to name. The sequence came from a man between 18 and 29 years old with type 1 diabetes. The sequencing sample was made of naive CD4+ T cells from blood. The intended sense of this specimen's cell subset or site label: true naive CD4+ T cells. The CDR3 has the sequence CATRHTAKTLMGDPLF. The bases read TGTGCCACCAGACATACCGCTAAAACTTTAATGGGAGATCCACTCTTC.